A selection of T cell receptor beta chains follows, all from one sample in a study of blood T cells in healthy people across ages. Using its own MiXCR run on the 5' RACE reads, TCRdb lists one record per CDR3 protein. Of some 760,000 distinct CDR3 sequences in the sample, around 25% were seen once. These records were also assigned to another study, of T cells of mothers and their children.

The sample was blood. These receptor sequences come from a boy between 10 and 17 years old in good health. Both conserved end residues are part of each CDR3. The D gene is left open where the match is weak. Clone size is stated in some rows and not others, as once, few, many or a class when expanded.

J gene,clone size,V gene,D gene,CDR3 DNA,CDR3 protein
TRBJ2-1,.,TRBV5-1,.,TGCGCCAGTACCTTCTTAGAGTCTTCCCATGAGCAGTTCTTC,CASTFLESSHEQFF
TRBJ2-2,.,TRBV27,.,TGTGCCAGCAGTCATTATACCGGGATCACCGGGGAGCTGTTTTTT,CASSHYTGITGELFF
TRBJ2-2,.,TRBV28,TRBD1,TGTGCCAGCAGTTCCCCCCCCGGGACAGAAAGTTCCGGGGAGCTGTTTTTT,CASSSPPGTESSGELFF
TRBJ2-5,.,TRBV28,.,TGTGCCAGCAATTCTGGGGGGCCCCGCGGGGAGCGGTACTTC,CASNSGGPRGERYF
TRBJ1-2,few,TRBV4-1,.,TGCGCCAGCAGCCAACCCCCCAGGCGGGACTATGGCTACACCTTC,CASSQPPRRDYGYTF
TRBJ2-3,.,TRBV7-9,TRBD2,TGTGCCAGCAGCTCCCTTAAAGCGGGAGTCCCAGATACGCAGTATTTT,CASSSLKAGVPDTQYF
TRBJ1-2,.,TRBV4-3,.,TGCGCCAGCAGCCCATCATCGGGGGCCCCGAGCTATGGCTACACCTTC,CASSPSSGAPSYGYTF
TRBJ2-4,.,TRBV29-1,TRBD2,TGCAGCGTTGGTATGGTAGCGGGGGACAAAAACCTTCAGTACTTC,CSVGMVAGDKNLQYF
TRBJ2-2,.,TRBV4-2,.,TGTGCCAGCAGCCAAGACTGGAGCGGGGAGCTGTTTTTT,CASSQDWSGELFF
TRBJ2-2,few,TRBV15,.,TGTGCCACCAGCAGAGATATACAGGGTTGGGGCGGGGAGCTGTTTTTT,CATSRDIQGWGGELFF
TRBJ2-7,.,TRBV4-1,.,TGCGCCAGCAGCCAAAGTATCTCCTACGAGCAGTACTTC,CASSQSISYEQYF
TRBJ2-7,few,TRBV28,TRBD1,TGTGCCAGCAGTTCCACAGGGGGGTACTACGAGCAGTACTTC,CASSSTGGYYEQYF
TRBJ1-1,few,TRBV3-1,.,TGCGCCAGCAGCCAAAGGACGGAGGGGCGCATCTTT,CASSQRTEGRIF
TRBJ1-1,few,TRBV12-3/TRBV12-4,.,TGTGCCAGCAGTTCTGGACAGTCCTTGAACACTGAAGCTTTCTTT,CASSSGQSLNTEAFF
TRBJ2-7,.,TRBV19,TRBD1,TGTGCCAGCGCACCCTACGGGACAGGGTTGATCGAGCAGTACTTC,CASAPYGTGLIEQYF
TRBJ2-7,.,TRBV6-2/TRBV6-3,.,TGTGCCAGCTCCGATGAGGGCATATACGAGCAGTACTTC,CASSDEGIYEQYF
TRBJ2-1,.,TRBV7-3,.,TGTGCCAGCAGCCCTGGGGGCCAGAATGAGCAGTTCTTC,CASSPGGQNEQFF
TRBJ2-1,few,TRBV29-1,TRBD2,TGCAGCGTTAGGGGACTAGCGGGGTACAATGAGCAGTTCTTC,CSVRGLAGYNEQFF
TRBJ2-3,.,TRBV7-9,.,TGTGCCAGCAGCTCCCCAGCGAATACGCAGTATTTT,CASSSPANTQYF
TRBJ2-5,.,TRBV4-3,.,TGCGCCAGCAGCCAAGACCGTAGCATGAAGACCCAGTACTTC,CASSQDRSMKTQYF
TRBJ1-2,.,TRBV6-5,.,TGTGCCAGCAGTTTACTAGGGTCCGGGGGCGCGATTAACTATGGCTACACCTTC,CASSLLGSGGAINYGYTF
TRBJ1-1,.,TRBV7-9,.,TGTGCCAGCAGCCCAGGGTGGGCCGGGGTGAACACTGAAGCTTTCTTT,CASSPGWAGVNTEAFF
TRBJ1-4,.,TRBV11-2,.,TGTGCCAGCAGTCGGCAACCGGGCCGGGATGAAAAACTGTTTTTT,CASSRQPGRDEKLFF
TRBJ1-2,few,TRBV4-2,TRBD1,TGTGCCAGCAGCCAAGATCCCGGGACAGTCTCAACTAGGGGCTATGGCTACACCTTC,CASSQDPGTVSTRGYGYTF
TRBJ2-5,few,TRBV7-3,TRBD1,TGTGCCAGCAGCTTAGGGACAGTTGGAGAGACCCAGTACTTC,CASSLGTVGETQYF
TRBJ2-5,.,TRBV2,TRBD2,TGTGCCAGCAGAGACCGGGCGTATCGGGGGGGCCTACAAGGGACCCAGTACTTC,CASRDRAYRGGLQGTQYF
TRBJ2-7,once,TRBV4-1,.,TGCGCCAGCAGCAAAGGATCTGCCTACGAGCAGTACTTC,CASSKGSAYEQYF
TRBJ1-6,.,TRBV7-9,TRBD1,TGTGCCAGCAGCTCCCGGCAGGGGGTAAACTCACCCCTCCACTTT,CASSSRQGVNSPLHF
TRBJ2-1,.,TRBV20-1,TRBD2,TGCAGTGCTCCTCTAGCGGGAGCCCTCTACAATGAGCAGTTCTTC,CSAPLAGALYNEQFF
TRBJ1-2,.,TRBV6-6,.,TGTGCCAGCAGTTACAGGGCCGGGAACGGTGGCTACACCTTC,CASSYRAGNGGYTF
TRBJ2-7,few,TRBV7-9,.,TGTGCCAGCAGCATCAGGACCTACGAGCAGTACTTC,CASSIRTYEQYF
TRBJ1-4,.,TRBV7-9,.,TGTGCCAGCAGCTACGTTCAGGAAAAACTGTTTTTT,CASSYVQEKLFF
TRBJ2-1,.,TRBV29-1,.,TGCAGCGTTGCTTTTCGGCTACAATCCTACAATGAGCAGTTCTTC,CSVAFRLQSYNEQFF
TRBJ2-7,.,TRBV29-1,.,TGCAGCGTTGAAGACACCAGCTCCTACGAGCAGTACTTC,CSVEDTSSYEQYF
TRBJ2-1,.,TRBV6-1,.,TGTGCCGGGGGACTGTGGGACAATGAGCAGTTCTTC,CAGGLWDNEQFF
TRBJ2-5,few,TRBV3-1,.,TGTGCCAGCAGCCCTTTAGACTCATCACAACGGGAGACCCAGTACTTC,CASSPLDSSQRETQYF
TRBJ2-1,few,TRBV29-1,.,TGCAGCGCCGAGGGACGGCCGGAGGATGAGCAGTTCTTC,CSAEGRPEDEQFF
TRBJ2-1,few,TRBV9,TRBD2,TGTGCCAGCAGCCCTCCCGGGACTAGCGCTTGGTATGAGCAGTTCTTC,CASSPPGTSAWYEQFF
TRBJ2-7,.,TRBV29-1,.,TGCAGCGTTCTTAGTGGTGGGGCCCTCAAGAGCGAGCAGTACTTC,CSVLSGGALKSEQYF
TRBJ1-2,.,TRBV5-1,.,TGCGCCAGCAGCTCTAGGATGCTGGGCTATGGCTACACCTTC,CASSSRMLGYGYTF
TRBJ1-5,.,TRBV20-1,.,TGCAGTGCTAAGACAGACCCGGATCAGCCCCAGCATTTT,CSAKTDPDQPQHF
TRBJ1-2,.,TRBV20-1,.,TGCAGTGGTTCCGGGGGCTATGGCTACACCTTC,CSGSGGYGYTF
TRBJ1-1,.,TRBV3-1,.,TGTGCCAGCAGCCTGCTTGGGGTGGATGAAGCTTTCTTT,CASSLLGVDEAFF
TRBJ2-1,few,TRBV12-3/TRBV12-4,TRBD2,TGTGCCAGCACTCTTGGGACTAGCGGGTCTACCTACAATGAGCAGTTCTTC,CASTLGTSGSTYNEQFF
TRBJ2-7,few,TRBV6-1,.,TGTGCCAGCAGTGCCCCTCTCGGGGGCCGAGGGTACGAGCAGTACTTC,CASSAPLGGRGYEQYF
TRBJ2-7,few,TRBV3-1,.,TGTGCCAGCAGCCAAGATAGAACAAGCAACTACGAGCAGTACTTC,CASSQDRTSNYEQYF
TRBJ1-6,.,TRBV20-1,TRBD1,TGCAGTGCTAGATCAGGGGGATCACCCCTCCACTTT,CSARSGGSPLHF
TRBJ1-4,few,TRBV4-2,.,TGTGCCAGCAGCCAGTCGACAGGCACTGAAAAACTGTTTTTT,CASSQSTGTEKLFF